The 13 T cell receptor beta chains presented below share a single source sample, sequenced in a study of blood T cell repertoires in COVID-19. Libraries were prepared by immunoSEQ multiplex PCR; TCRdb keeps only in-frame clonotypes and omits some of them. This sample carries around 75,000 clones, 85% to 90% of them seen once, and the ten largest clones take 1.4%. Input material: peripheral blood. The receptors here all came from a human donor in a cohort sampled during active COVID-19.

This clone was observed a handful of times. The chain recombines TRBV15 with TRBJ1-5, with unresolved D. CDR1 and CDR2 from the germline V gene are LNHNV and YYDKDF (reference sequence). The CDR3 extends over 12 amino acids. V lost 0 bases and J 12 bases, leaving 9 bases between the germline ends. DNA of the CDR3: TGTGCCACCAGCAGAGAAAGAGGGCTCCAGCATTTT. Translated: CATSRERGLQHF.

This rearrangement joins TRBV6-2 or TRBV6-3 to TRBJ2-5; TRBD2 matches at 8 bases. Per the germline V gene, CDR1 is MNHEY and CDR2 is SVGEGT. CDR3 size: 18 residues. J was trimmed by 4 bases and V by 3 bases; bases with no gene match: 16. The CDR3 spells CASSYRGMSGRIPETQYF. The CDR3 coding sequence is TGTGCCAGCAGTTATAGAGGCATGAGCGGGAGAATCCCAGAGACCCAGTACTTC.

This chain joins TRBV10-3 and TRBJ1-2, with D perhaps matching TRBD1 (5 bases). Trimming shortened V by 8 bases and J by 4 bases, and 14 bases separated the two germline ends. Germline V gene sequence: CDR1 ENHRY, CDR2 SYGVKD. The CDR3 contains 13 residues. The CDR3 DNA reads TGTGCCATCTCTACAGGTCAGAGCTATGGCTACACCTTC. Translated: CAISTGQSYGYTF.

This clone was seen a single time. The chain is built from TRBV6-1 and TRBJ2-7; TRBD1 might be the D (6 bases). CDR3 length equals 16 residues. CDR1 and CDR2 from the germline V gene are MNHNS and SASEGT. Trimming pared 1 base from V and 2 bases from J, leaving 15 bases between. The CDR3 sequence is CASSEGGTTFPYEQYF. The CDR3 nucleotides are TGTGCCAGCAGTGAAGGGGGGACAACCTTTCCCTACGAGCAGTACTTC.

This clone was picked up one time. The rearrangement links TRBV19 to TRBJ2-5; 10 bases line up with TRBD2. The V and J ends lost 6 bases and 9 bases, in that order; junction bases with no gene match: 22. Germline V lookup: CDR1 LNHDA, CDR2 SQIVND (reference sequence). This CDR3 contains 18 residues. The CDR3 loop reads CASRSITTSGIAVMPQYF. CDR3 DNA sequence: TGTGCCAGTAGATCCATCACCACTAGCGGGATAGCCGTTATGCCCCAGTACTTC.

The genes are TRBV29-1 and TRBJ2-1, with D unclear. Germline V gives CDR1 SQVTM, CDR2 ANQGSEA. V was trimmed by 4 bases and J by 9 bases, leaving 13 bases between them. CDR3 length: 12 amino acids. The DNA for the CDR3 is TGCAGCGTTGTGACCGCGGCTTCTGAGCAGTTCTTC. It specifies CSVVTAASEQFF.

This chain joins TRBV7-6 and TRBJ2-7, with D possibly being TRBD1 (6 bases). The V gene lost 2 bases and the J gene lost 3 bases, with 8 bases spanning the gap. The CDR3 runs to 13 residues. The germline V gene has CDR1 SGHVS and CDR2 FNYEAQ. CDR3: CASSLRTVYEQYF. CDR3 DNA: TGTGCCAGCAGCTTAAGGACAGTCTACGAGCAGTACTTC.

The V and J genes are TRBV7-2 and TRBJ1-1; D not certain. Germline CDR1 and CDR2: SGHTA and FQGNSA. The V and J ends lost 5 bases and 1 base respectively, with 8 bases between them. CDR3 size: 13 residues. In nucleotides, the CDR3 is TGTGCCAGCAGCCCCCACGGGAACACTGAAGCTTTCTTT. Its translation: CASSPHGNTEAFF.

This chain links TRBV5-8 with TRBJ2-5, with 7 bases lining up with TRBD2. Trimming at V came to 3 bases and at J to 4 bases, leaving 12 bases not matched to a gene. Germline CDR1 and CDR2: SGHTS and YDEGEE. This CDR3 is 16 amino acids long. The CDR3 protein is CASSSPGIAGVETQYF. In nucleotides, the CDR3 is TGTGCCAGCAGCTCACCCGGGATAGCGGGTGTAGAGACCCAGTACTTC.

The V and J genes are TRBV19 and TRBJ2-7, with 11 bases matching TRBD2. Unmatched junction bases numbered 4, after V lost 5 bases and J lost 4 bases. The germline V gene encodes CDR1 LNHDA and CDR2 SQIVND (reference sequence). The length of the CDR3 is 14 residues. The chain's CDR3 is CASSPRTSGYEQYF. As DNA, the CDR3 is TGTGCCAGTAGTCCAAGGACTAGCGGGTACGAGCAGTACTTC.

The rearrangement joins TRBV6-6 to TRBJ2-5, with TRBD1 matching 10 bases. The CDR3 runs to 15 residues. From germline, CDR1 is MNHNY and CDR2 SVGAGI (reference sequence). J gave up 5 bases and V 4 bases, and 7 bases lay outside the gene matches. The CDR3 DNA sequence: TGTGCCAGCAGTTCCGTCCGGGACAGGGGTGAGACCCAGTACTTC. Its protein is CASSSVRDRGETQYF.

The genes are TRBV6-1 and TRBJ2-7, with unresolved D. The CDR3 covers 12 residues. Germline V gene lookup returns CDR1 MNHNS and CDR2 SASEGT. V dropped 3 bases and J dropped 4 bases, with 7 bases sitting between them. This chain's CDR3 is CASSEASYEQYF. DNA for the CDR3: TGTGCCAGCAGTGAGGCCTCATACGAGCAGTACTTC.

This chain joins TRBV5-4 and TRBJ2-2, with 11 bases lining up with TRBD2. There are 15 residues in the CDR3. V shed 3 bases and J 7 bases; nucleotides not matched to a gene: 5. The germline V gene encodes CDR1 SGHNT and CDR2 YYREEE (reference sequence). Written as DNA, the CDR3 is TGTGCCAGCAGCTATAGCGGGAGGGCCCTCGGGGAGCTGTTTTTT. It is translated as CASSYSGRALGELFF.